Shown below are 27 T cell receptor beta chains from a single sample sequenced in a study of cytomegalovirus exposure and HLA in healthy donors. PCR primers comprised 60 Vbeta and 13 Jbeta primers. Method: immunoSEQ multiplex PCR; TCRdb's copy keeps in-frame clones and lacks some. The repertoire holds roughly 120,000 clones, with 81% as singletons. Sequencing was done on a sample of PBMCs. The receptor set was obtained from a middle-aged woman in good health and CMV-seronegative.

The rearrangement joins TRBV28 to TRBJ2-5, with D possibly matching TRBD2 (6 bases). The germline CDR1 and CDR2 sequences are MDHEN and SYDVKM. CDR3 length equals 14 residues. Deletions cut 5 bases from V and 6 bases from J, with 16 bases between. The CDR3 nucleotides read TGTGCCAGCAGTCCCCCCGGGACTCTGAAGACCCAGTACTTC. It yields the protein CASSPPGTLKTQYF. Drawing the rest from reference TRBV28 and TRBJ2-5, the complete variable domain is DVKVTQSSRYLVKRTGEKVFLECVQDMDHENMFWYRQDPGLGLRLIYFSYDVKMKEKGDIPEGYSVSREKKERFSLILESASTNQTSMYLCASSPPGTLKTQYFGPGTRLLVL.

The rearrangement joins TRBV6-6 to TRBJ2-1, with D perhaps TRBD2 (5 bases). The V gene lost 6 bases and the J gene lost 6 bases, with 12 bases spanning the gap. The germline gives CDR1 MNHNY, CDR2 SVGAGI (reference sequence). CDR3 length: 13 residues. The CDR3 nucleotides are TGTGCCAGCAGCTCTACTAGTTTCAATGAGCAGTTCTTC. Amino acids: CASSSTSFNEQFF.

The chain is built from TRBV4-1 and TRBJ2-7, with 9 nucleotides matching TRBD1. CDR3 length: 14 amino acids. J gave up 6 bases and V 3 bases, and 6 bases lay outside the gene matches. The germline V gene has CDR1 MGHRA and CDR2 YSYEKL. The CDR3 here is CASSQWTGVGEQYF. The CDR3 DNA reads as TGCGCCAGCAGCCAGTGGACAGGGGTGGGCGAGCAGTACTTC.

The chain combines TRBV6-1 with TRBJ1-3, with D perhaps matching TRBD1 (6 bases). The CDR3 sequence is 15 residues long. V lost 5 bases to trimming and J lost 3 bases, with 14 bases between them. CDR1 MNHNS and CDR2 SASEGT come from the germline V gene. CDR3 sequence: CASSPQGLGGNTIYF. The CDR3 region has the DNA TGTGCCAGCAGTCCACAGGGCCTGGGTGGAAACACCATATATTTT.

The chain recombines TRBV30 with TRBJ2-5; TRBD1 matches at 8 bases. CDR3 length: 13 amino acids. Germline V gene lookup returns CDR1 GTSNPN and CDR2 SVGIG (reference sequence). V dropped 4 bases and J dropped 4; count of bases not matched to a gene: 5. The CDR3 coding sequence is TGTGCCTGGATAAGGACAGGGCGAGAGACCCAGTACTTC. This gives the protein CAWIRTGRETQYF.

CDR3 in DNA: TGTGCCAGTAGTATAGATGGGCCCTACTACGAGCAGTACTTC. Amino acid sequence: CASSIDGPYYEQYF. The chain is built from TRBV19 and TRBJ2-7, with D unresolved. The CDR3 extends over 14 amino acids. The germline gives CDR1 LNHDA, CDR2 SQIVND (reference sequence). V shed 0 bases and J shed 3 bases, with 9 bases lying between them.

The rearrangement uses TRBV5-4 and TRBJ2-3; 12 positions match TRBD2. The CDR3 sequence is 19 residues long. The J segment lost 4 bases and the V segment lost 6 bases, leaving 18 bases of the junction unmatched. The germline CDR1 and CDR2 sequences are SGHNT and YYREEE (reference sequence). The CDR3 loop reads CASTPSGPSGGARADTQYF. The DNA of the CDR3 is TGTGCCAGCACCCCGAGCGGGCCTAGCGGGGGGGCCAGGGCAGATACGCAGTATTTT.

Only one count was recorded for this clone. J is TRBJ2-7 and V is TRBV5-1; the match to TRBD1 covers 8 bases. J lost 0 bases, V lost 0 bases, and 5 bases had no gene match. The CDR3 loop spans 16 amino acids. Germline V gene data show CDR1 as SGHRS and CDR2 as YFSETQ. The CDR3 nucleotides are TGCGCCAGCAGCTTGGCCAGGACAGGGTTCTCCTACGAGCAGTACTTC. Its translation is CASSLARTGFSYEQYF.

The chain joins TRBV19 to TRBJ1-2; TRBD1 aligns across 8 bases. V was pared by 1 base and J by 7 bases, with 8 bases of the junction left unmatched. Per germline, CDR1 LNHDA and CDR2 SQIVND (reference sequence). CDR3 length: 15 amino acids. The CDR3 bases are TGTGCCAGTAGTATAGTGCTCTCAGGGGGCGCTGGCTACACCTTC. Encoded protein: CASSIVLSGGAGYTF. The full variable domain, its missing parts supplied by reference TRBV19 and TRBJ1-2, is DGGITQSPKYLFRKEGQNVTLSCEQNLNHDAMYWYRQDPGQGLRLIYYSQIVNDFQKGDIAEGYSVSREKKESFPLTVTSAQKNPTAFYLCASSIVLSGGAGYTFGSGTRLTVV.

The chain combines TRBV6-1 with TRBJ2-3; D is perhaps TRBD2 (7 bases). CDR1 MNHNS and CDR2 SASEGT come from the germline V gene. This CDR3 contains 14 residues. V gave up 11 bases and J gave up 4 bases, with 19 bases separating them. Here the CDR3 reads CAGTRGGPADTQYF. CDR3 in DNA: TGTGCCGGTACTAGGGGGGGGCCGGCAGATACGCAGTATTTT.

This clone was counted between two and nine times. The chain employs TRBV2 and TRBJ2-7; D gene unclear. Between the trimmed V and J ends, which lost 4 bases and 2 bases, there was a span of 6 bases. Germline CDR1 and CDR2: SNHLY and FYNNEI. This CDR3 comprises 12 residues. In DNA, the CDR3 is TGTGCCAGCAGTGGAGAACCCTACGAGCAGTACTTC. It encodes CASSGEPYEQYF.

In DNA, the CDR3 is TGTGCCAGCAGTACTGGGACAGGGTTCCTCTCTGGAAACACCATATATTTT. Amino acid sequence: CASSTGTGFLSGNTIYF. The chain carries TRBV27 and TRBJ1-3; 9 bases agree with TRBD1. J gave up 0 bases and V 5 bases, and 8 bases lay outside the gene matches. CDR3 length equals 17 residues. Germline CDR1 MNHEY, CDR2 SMNVEV (reference sequence).

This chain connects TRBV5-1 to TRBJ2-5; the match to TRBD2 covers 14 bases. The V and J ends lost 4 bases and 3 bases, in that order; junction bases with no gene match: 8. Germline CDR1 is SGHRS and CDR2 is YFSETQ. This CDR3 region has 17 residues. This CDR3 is CASSRKGTSGREETQYF. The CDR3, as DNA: TGCGCCAGCAGCCGTAAAGGGACTAGCGGGAGAGAAGAGACCCAGTACTTC.

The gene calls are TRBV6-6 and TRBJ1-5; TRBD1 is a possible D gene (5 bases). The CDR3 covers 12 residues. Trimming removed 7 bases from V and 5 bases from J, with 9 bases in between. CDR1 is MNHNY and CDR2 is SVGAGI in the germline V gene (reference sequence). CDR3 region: CASNGGDQPQHF. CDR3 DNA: TGTGCCAGCAACGGGGGAGATCAGCCCCAGCATTTT.

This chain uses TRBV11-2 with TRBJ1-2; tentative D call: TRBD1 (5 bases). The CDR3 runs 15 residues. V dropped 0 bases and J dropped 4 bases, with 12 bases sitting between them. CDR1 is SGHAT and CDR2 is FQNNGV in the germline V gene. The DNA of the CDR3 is TGTGCCAGCAGCTTAGAACGGGGGGTTGGCTATGGCTACACCTTC. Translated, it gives CASSLERGVGYGYTF. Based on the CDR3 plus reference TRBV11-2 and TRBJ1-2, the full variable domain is EAGVAQSPRYKIIEKRQSVAFWCNPISGHATLYWYQQILGQGPKLLIQFQNNGVVDDSQLPKDRFSAERLKGVDSTLKIQPAKLEDSAVYLCASSLERGVGYGYTFGSGTRLTVV.

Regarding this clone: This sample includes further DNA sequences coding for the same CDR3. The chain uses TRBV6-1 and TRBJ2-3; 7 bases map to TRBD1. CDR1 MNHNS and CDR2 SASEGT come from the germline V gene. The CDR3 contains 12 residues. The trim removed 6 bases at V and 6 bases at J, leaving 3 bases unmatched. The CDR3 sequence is CASRTGWDTQYF. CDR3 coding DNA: TGTGCCAGCAGGACAGGGTGGGATACGCAGTATTTT.

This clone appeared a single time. This chain's CDR3 is CASSVREGVGTEAFF. The CDR3, as DNA: TGTGCCAGCAGCGTAAGGGAGGGGGTGGGCACTGAAGCTTTCTTT. The genes are TRBV9 and TRBJ1-1; D may be TRBD1 (6 bases). Germline V gene data show CDR1 as SGDLS and CDR2 as YYNGEE. This CDR3 comprises 15 residues. V lost 1 base and J 4 bases, leaving 14 bases between the germline ends.

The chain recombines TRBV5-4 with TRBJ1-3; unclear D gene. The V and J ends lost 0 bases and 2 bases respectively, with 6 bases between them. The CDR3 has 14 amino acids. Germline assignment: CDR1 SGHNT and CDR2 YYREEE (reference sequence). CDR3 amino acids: CASSLGSPGNTIYF. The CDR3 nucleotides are TGTGCCAGCAGCTTGGGCAGTCCTGGAAACACCATATATTTT.

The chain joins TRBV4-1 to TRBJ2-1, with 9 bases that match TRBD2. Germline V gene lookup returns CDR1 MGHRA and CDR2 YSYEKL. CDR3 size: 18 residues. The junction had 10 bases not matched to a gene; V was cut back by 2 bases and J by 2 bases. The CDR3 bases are TGCGCCAGCAGCCAAATGGGGCAACTAGCGGGCCCCTACAATGAGCAGTTCTTC. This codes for CASSQMGQLAGPYNEQFF.

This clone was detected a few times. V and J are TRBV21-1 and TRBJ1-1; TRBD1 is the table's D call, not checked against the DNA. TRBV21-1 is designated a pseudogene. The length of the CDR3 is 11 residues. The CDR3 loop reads CASMGPTEAFF. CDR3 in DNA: TGTGCCAGCATGGGGCCCACTGAAGCTTTCTTT.

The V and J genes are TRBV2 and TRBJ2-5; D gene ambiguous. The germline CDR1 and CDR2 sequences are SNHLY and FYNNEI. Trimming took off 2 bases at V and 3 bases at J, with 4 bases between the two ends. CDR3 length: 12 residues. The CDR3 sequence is CASSEIEETQYF. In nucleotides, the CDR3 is TGTGCCAGCAGTGAAATCGAAGAGACCCAGTACTTC.

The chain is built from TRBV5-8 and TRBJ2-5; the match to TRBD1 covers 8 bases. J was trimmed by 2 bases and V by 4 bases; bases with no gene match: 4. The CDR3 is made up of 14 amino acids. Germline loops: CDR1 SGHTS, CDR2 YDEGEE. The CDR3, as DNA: TGTGCCAGCAGCCGACAGGGGAGGCAAGAGACCCAGTACTTC. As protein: CASSRQGRQETQYF. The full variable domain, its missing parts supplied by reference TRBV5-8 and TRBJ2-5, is EAGVTQSPTHLIKTRGQQATLRCSPISGHTSVYWYQQALGLGLQFLLWYDEGEERNRGNFPPRFSGRQFPNYSSELNVNALELEDSALYLCASSRQGRQETQYFGPGTRLLVL.

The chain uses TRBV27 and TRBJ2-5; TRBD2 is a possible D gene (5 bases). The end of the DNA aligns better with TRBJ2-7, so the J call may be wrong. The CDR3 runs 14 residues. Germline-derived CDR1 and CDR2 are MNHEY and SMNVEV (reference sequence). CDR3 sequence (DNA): TGTGCCAGCAGTAGTCCCGGGGTCTCCTACGAGCAGTACTTC. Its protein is CASSSPGVSYEQYF.

CDR3 residues: CASSLGAEAFF. The CDR3 DNA sequence: TGTGCCAGTAGCCTCGGAGCCGAAGCTTTCTTT. V gene TRBV19 combines with J gene TRBJ1-1; the D is unclear. Germline-derived CDR1 and CDR2 are LNHDA and SQIVND (reference sequence). Trimming shortened V by 6 bases and J by 8 bases, and 10 bases separated the two germline ends. This CDR3 is 11 amino acids long.

The CDR3 sequence is CASSSPLTGLYNEQFF. Written as DNA, the CDR3 is TGTGCCAGCAGCTCCCCCCTAACAGGTCTTTACAATGAGCAGTTCTTC. The V gene is TRBV7-3, the J gene TRBJ2-1; tentative D call: TRBD1 (5 bases). V was cut by 4 bases and J by 4 bases, with 17 bases left in between. This CDR3 has 16 residues. CDR1 SGHTA and CDR2 FQGTGA come from the germline V gene.

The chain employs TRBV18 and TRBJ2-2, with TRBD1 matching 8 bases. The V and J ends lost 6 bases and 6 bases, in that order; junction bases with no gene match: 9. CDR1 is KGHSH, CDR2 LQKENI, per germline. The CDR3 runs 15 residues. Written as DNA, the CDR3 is TGTGCCAGCTCGTTCGACAGGGGTGGTGCCGGGGAGCTGTTTTTT. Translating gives CASSFDRGGAGELFF.

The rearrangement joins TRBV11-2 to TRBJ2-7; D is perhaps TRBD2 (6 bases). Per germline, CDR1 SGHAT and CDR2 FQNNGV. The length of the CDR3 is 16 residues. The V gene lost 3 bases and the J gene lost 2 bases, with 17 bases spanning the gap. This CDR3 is CASSFLPGDSTYEQYF. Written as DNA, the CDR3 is TGTGCCAGCAGCTTCCTGCCGGGAGATTCCACCTACGAGCAGTACTTC.